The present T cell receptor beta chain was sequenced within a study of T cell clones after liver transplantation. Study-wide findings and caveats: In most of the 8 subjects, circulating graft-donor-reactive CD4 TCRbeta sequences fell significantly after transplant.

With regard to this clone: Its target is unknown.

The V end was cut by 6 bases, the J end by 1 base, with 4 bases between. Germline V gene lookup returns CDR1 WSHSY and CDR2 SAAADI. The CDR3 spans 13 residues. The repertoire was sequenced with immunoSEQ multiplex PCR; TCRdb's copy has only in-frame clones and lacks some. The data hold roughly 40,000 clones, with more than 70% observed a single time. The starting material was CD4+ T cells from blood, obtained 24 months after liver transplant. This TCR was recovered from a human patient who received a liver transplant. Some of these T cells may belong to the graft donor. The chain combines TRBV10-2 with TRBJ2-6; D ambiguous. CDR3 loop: CASSPSGANVLTF. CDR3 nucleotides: TGCGCCAGCAGCCCATCTGGGGCCAACGTCCTGACTTTC.